The sequence of this T cell receptor beta chain was determined in a study of blood T cell repertoires in COVID-19 (dated by TCRdb to between 2020 and 2021). Notes on the research overall: Samples covering the acute and convalescent phases of COVID-19 were provided by collaborators in the United States, Italy and Spain. The prospective study material was composed of cDNA or gDNA derived from T cells, B-cell-depleted T cells, or PBMCs. Where available, HLA class I and class II types were obtained from metadata supplied by the sample provider rather than from assay-based typing. Samples were obtained from the ongoing ImmuneRACE study (first 160 participants) and from some 1,300 subjects provided by 6 global collaborators. The repertoires were made available in a free public database intended to serve as a resource for research on the immune response to SARS-CoV-2. Subjects who had been exposed to COVID-19, were actively infected with it, or had recovered from it provided the deeply sampled blood TCRbeta repertoires that made up the dataset. Nearly every sample came with metadata listing a de-identified subject ID, COVID-19 status, age in years and sex.

The collaborating institutions used their own protocols to collect whole blood in K2EDTA tubes. Collaborator samples were shipped for TCRbeta analysis as frozen whole blood, isolated PBMCs, or DNA extracted from either sample type. Overall study results and their limits: The quantity of clinical and demographic metadata differed by source and by participant and was supplied without curation.

Inclusive of the bounding cysteine and phenylalanine, the CDR3 is 14 residues long. Left in the record is the CDR3 DNA by itself, 42 bases read in frame from the first base. Between the V and J ends, shortened by 4 bases and 5 bases respectively, the junction contains 15 bases. CDR1 and CDR2 were assigned from the germline V gene as SGHRS and YFSETQ. TCRbeta CDR3 regions were amplified from genomic DNA using the immunoSEQ Assay, a bias-controlled multiplex PCR. Concerning the study's data processing: Nucleated cell counts per sample were estimated from amplification of reference gene primers within the assay. Sequence reads were collapsed and filtered to measure the absolute abundance of every unique TCRbeta CDR3 rearrangement. For each sample, productive Simpson clonality was calculated as the square root of Simpson's diversity index over productive rearrangements. TCRdb's version of the immuneACCESS table is confined to in-frame rearrangements and falls short of the full clone set. An unresolved V gene accounts for under half of the shortfall where checked; the remainder is of unknown origin. That table gives V, J and clone size, and the DNA gave D and trimming. The sample profile shows around 87,000 clones; nearly 90% of them were found once. Around 8.6% of the sample comes from the top ten.

Note on this clone: This receptor's antigen is unknown. Nothing much larger sits one base from this clone, and base qualities are not available.

The chain couples TRBV5-1 to TRBJ1-1; too little of a D gene remains to name it. The TCR comes from a man aged 50 to 59 with acute or convalescent COVID-19. Sequenced sample: peripheral blood. The bases are TGCGCCAGCAGCCCCTCTCTTGCGGGGACTGAAGCTTTCTTT. Translated, it gives CASSPSLAGTEAFF.